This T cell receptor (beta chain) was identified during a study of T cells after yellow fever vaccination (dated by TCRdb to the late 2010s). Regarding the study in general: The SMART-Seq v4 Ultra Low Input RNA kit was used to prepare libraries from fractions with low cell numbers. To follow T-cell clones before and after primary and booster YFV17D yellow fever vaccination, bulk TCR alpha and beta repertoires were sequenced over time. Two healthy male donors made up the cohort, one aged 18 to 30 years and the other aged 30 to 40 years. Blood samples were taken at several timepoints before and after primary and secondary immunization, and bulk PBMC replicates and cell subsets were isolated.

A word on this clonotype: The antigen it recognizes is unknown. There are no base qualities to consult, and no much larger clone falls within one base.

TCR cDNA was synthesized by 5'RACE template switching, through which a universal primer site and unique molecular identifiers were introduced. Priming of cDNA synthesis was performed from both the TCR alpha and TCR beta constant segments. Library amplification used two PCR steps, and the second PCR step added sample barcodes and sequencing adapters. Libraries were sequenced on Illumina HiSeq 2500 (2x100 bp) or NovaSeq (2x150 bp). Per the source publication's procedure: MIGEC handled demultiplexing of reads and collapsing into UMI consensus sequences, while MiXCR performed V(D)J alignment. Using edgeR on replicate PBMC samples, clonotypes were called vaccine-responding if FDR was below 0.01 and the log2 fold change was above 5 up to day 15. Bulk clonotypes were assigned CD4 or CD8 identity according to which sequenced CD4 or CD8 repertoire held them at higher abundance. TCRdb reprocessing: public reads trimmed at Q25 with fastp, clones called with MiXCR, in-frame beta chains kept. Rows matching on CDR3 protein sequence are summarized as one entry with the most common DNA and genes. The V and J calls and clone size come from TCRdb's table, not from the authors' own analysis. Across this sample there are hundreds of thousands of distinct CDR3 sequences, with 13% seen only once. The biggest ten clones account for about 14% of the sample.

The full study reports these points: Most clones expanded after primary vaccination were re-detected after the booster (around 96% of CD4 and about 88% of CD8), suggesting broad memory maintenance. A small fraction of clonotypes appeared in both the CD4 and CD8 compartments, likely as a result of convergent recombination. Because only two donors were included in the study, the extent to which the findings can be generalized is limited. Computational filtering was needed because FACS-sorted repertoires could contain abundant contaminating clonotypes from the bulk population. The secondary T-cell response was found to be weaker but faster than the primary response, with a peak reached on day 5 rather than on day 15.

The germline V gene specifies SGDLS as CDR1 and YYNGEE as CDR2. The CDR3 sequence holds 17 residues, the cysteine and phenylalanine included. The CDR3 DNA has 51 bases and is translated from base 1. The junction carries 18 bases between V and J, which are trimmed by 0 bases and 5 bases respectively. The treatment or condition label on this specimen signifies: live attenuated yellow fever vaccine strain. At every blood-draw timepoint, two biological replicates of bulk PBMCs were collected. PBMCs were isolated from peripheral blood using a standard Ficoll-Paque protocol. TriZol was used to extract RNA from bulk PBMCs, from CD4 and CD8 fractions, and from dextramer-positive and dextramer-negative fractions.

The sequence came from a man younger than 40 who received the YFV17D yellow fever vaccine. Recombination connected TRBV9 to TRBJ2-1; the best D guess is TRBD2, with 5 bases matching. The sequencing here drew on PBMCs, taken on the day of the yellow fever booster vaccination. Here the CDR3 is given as CASSVESSPRGDNEQFF. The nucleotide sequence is TGTGCCAGCAGCGTAGAAAGCTCACCTCGGGGAGACAATGAGCAGTTCTTC.